These 2 T cell receptor beta chains were all obtained from the same sample, sequenced in a study of technical replicates of blood from a few donors (dated by TCRdb to 2016 to 2017). The library came from the immunoSEQ multiplex PCR assay. The clones in this table, taken by TCRdb from immuneACCESS, are in-frame only. Not every clone is retained; where verified, under half of the shortfall comes from an unresolved V gene, and the cause of the rest is unknown. The sample table records approximately 64,000 clones; more than 75% of these occur just once. The top ten clonotypes cover roughly 4.6% of the sample. Sample: PBMCs. The receptor source for this set is a human donor in good health. Some clones in this sample may be carry-over from other donors' samples.

This clone was seen only a few times. The V call is TRBV4-3, the J call TRBJ1-1; D is undetermined. CDR3 length equals 14 residues. Germline V CDR1 and CDR2: LGHNA, YSLEER. Trimming cost V 4 bases and J 1 base, with 10 bases left between them. CDR3 region: CASSRGRENTEAFF. The CDR3 DNA is TGCGCCAGCAGCCGAGGGCGGGAGAACACTGAAGCTTTCTTT.

The rearrangement joins TRBV29-1 to TRBJ2-1, with unresolved D. The CDR3 has 13 residues. Trimming pared 4 bases from V and 3 bases from J, leaving 10 bases between. Per the germline V gene, CDR1 is SQVTM and CDR2 is ANQGSEA. CDR3 sequence: CSVGQLNYNEQFF. CDR3 bases: TGCAGCGTTGGACAACTCAACTACAATGAGCAGTTCTTC.